The 13 T cell receptor beta chains given below trace back to one sample, sequenced in a study of Ad26.COV2.S vaccination and SARS-CoV-2 variants. Noted treatment: 19 received Ad26.COV2.S at low or high dose, single or two shots; several received placebo; per-sample allocation not given. Repertoires come from day 63 after the first vaccine or placebo injection. TCRdb's table, derived via immunoSEQ multiplex PCR, lists solely in-frame clones and lacks some. The sample contains approximately 480,000 clones, roughly 87% of which appear only once. Sequences were derived from peripheral blood, sampled in a trial of Ad26.COV2.S vaccine versus placebo. Every receptor here comes from a person aged 18-60 years who received the Ad26.COV2.S COVID-19 vaccine or a placebo.

The chain recombines TRBV2 with TRBJ2-1; D is undetermined. The CDR3 is 10 residues long. Germline V gene sequence: CDR1 SNHLY, CDR2 FYNNEI. Trimming left V 4 bases short and J 7 bases short, with 2 bases between. The CDR3 region has the DNA TGTGCCAGCAGTGTTAATGAGCAGTTCTTC. Translated: CASSVNEQFF.

The CDR3 coding sequence is TGTGCCAGCAGCTTATCGGCGGGAGTGACCTACAATGAGCAGTTCTTC. Residues: CASSLSAGVTYNEQFF. The chain joins TRBV7-9 to TRBJ2-1; TRBD2 agrees at 7 bases. The germline V gene encodes CDR1 SEHNR and CDR2 FQNEAQ (reference sequence). This CDR3 is 16 amino acids long. V lost 2 bases and J lost 2; bases outside the gene matches: 6.

The chain joins TRBV25-1 to TRBJ2-5; D remains unclear. The CDR3 extends over 15 amino acids. The V end lost 1 base, the J end lost 1 base, and 10 bases lay between the germline ends. Germline-derived CDR1 and CDR2 are MGHDK and SYGVNS. CDR3 residues: CASSELLGTQETQYF. DNA for the CDR3: TGTGCCAGCAGTGAATTGCTCGGCACCCAAGAGACCCAGTACTTC.

This chain connects TRBV19 to TRBJ1-1, with 7 bases fitting TRBD1. The V gene end was trimmed by 3 bases and the J gene end by 4 bases; junction bases not matched to a gene: 8. The CDR3 is 15 residues long. The germline CDR1 and CDR2 sequences are LNHDA and SQIVND (reference sequence). The CDR3 nucleotides read TGTGCCAGTAGTATCAACAGACAGGGAGGCACTGAAGCTTTCTTT. Its protein is CASSINRQGGTEAFF.

V gene TRBV5-6 combines with J gene TRBJ1-6; D unresolved. V lost 4 bases, J lost 7 bases, and 12 bases lay in between. Germline CDR1 SGHDT, CDR2 YYEEEE. This CDR3 is built from 14 residues. CDR3 DNA sequence: TGTGCCAGCAGCCTGCTCCCCGAGAATTCACCCCTCCACTTT. This gives the protein CASSLLPENSPLHF.

J is TRBJ2-7 and V is TRBV10-3; tentatively, D is TRBD1 or TRBD2 (6 bases each). V lost 5 bases and J lost 0, with 14 bases in between. CDR3 length: 15 residues. CDR1 and CDR2 from the germline V gene are ENHRY and SYGVKD. The CDR3 protein is CAISTPRGLSYEQYF. The CDR3 DNA sequence: TGTGCCATCAGTACCCCCAGGGGACTCTCCTACGAGCAGTACTTC.

CDR3 loop: CASSLGNKGAYGYTF. The CDR3 bases are TGTGCCAGCAGCTTAGGAAACAAGGGGGCCTATGGCTACACCTTC. The genes are TRBV7-9 and TRBJ1-2, with 7 bases fitting TRBD1. V lost 1 base and J lost 4; bases outside the gene matches: 6. Looked up from germline, CDR1 is SEHNR and CDR2 is FQNEAQ (reference sequence). CDR3 length: 15 residues.

The chain uses TRBV4-1 and TRBJ1-2, with D possibly matching TRBD1 (5 bases). The CDR3 loop spans 16 amino acids. Between the trimmed V and J ends, which lost 4 bases and 2 bases, there was a span of 17 bases. CDR1 is MGHRA, CDR2 YSYEKL, per germline. CDR3 protein: CASSPLGRGENYGYTF. CDR3 bases: TGCGCCAGCAGCCCGCTAGGTAGGGGAGAAAACTATGGCTACACCTTC.

V usage is TRBV6-4 and J usage is TRBJ2-3; D might be TRBD1 or TRBD2, each matching 6 bases. Germline values: CDR1 MRHNA, CDR2 SNTAGT. The CDR3 totals 15 residues. Trimming pared 6 bases from V and 6 bases from J, leaving 19 bases between. The DNA for the CDR3 is TGTGCCAGCAGCCGGGAGAAGGGGGGTTTTGATACGCAGTATTTT. Protein: CASSREKGGFDTQYF.

The rearrangement links TRBV3-1 (or the pseudogene TRBV3-2) to TRBJ2-6; D is uncertain. Germline V gives CDR1 LGHDT, CDR2 YNNKEL (reference sequence). This CDR3 has 16 amino acids. With 0 bases removed from V and 3 bases from J, the gap between germline ends came to 9 bases. CDR3 protein: CASSQDGPLGANVLTF. The CDR3 DNA reads as TGTGCCAGCAGCCAAGATGGGCCCCTTGGGGCCAACGTCCTGACTTTC.

The chain combines TRBV5-1 with TRBJ2-7; no clear D. Germline-derived CDR1 and CDR2 are SGHRS and YFSETQ. The CDR3 totals 12 residues. Deletions cut 1 base from V and 7 bases from J, with 9 bases between. In nucleotides, the CDR3 is TGCGCCAGCAGCTTGAATATAGGGGAGCAGTACTTC. Translated, it gives CASSLNIGEQYF.

The CDR3 region is CASSLRVTEAFF. The CDR3 DNA follows: TGTGCCAGCAGCTTGCGGGTGACTGAAGCTTTCTTT. This chain connects TRBV5-5 to TRBJ1-1; D gene ambiguous. Trimming took off 1 base at V and 5 bases at J, with 6 bases between the two ends. Per the germline V gene, CDR1 is SGHKS and CDR2 is YYEKEE (reference sequence). The CDR3 sequence is 12 residues long.

This clone was seen only a few times. This rearrangement joins TRBV18 to TRBJ1-5; tentatively, D is TRBD1 (5 bases). This CDR3 has 12 residues. V lost 10 bases and J lost 6, with 13 bases in between. Germline V gene sequence: CDR1 KGHSH, CDR2 LQKENI. The CDR3 nucleotides are TGTGCCAACGACAGTACCCCTCAGCCCCAGCATTTT. This sequence encodes CANDSTPQPQHF.